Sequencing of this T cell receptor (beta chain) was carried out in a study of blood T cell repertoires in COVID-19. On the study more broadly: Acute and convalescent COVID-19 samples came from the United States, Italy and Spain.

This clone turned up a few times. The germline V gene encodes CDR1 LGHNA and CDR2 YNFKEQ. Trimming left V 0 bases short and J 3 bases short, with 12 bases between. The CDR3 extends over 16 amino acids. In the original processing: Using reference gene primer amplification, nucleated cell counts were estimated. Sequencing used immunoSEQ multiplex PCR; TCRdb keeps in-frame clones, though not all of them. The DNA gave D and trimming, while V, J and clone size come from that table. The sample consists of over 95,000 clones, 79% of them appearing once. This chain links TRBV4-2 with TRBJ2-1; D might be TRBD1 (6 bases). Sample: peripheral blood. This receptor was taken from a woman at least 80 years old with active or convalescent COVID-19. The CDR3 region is CASSQEGALVYNEQFF. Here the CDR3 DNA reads TGTGCCAGCAGCCAAGAGGGGGCGCTAGTCTACAATGAGCAGTTCTTC.